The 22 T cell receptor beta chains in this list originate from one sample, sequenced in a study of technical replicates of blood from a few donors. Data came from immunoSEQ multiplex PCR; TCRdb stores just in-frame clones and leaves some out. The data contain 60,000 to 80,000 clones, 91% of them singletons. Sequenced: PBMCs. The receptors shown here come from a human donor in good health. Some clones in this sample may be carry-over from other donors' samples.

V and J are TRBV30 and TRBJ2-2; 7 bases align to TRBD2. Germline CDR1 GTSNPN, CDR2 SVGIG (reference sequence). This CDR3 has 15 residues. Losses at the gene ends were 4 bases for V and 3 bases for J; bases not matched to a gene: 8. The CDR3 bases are TGTGCCTGGACTGACAGCGGGAAATACACCGGGGAGCTGTTTTTT. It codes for CAWTDSGKYTGELFF.

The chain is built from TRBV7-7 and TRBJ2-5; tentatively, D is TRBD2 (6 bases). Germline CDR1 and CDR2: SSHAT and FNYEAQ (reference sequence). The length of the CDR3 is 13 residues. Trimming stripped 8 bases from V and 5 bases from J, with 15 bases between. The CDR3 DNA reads TGTGCCAGCGGGGGGACGGCCTCGGAGACCCAGTACTTC. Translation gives CASGGTASETQYF. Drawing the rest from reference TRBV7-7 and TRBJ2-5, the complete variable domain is GAGVSQSPRYKVTKRGQDVTLRCDPISSHATLYWYQQALGQGPEFLTYFNYEAQPDKSGLPSDRFSAERPEGSISTLTIQRTEQRDSAMYRCASGGTASETQYFGPGTRLLVL.

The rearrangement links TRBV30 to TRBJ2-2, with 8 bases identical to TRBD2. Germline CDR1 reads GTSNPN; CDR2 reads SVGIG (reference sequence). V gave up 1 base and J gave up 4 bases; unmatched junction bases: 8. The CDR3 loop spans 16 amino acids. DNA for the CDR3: TGTGCCTGGAGTGGGTTAGCGGGACAAGGCACCGGGGAGCTGTTTTTT. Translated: CAWSGLAGQGTGELFF.

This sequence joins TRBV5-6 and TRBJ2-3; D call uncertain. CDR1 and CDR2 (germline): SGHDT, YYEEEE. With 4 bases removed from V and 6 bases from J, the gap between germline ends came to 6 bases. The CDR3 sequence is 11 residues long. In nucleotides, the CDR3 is TGTGCCAGCAGCCAGTTTGATACGCAGTATTTT. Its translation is CASSQFDTQYF.

CDR3 region: CASSSPTVELAEAFF. CDR3 nucleotides: TGTGCCAGCAGCTCCCCAACGGTCGAATTGGCTGAAGCTTTCTTT. The chain carries TRBV5-4 and TRBJ1-1; D gene uncertain. V was trimmed by 3 bases and J by 6 bases, leaving 18 bases between them. CDR1 and CDR2 (germline): SGHNT, YYREEE (reference sequence). The CDR3 is 15 residues long.

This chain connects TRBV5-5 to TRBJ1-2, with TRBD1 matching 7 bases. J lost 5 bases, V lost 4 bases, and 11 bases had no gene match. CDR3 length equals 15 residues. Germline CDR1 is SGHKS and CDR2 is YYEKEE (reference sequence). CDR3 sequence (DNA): TGTGCCAGCAGCCCGAATCCCCAGGGGGTATATGGCTACACCTTC. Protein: CASSPNPQGVYGYTF. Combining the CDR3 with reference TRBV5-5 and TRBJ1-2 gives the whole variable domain DAGVTQSPTHLIKTRGQQVTLRCSPISGHKSVSWYQQVLGQGPQFIFQYYEKEERGRGNFPDRFSARQFPNYSSELNVNALLLGDSALYLCASSPNPQGVYGYTFGSGTRLTVV.

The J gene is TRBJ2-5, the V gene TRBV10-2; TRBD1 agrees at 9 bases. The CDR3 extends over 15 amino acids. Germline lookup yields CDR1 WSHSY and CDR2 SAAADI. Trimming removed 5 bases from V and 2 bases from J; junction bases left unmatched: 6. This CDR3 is CASSRPGQGQETQYF. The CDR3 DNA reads TGCGCCAGCAGTCGGCCGGGACAGGGTCAAGAGACCCAGTACTTC.

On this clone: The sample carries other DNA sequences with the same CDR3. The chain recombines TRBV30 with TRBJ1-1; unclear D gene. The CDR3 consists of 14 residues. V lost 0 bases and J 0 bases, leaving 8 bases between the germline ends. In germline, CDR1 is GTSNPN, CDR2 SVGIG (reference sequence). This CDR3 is CAWSVDSMNTEAFF. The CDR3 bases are TGTGCCTGGAGTGTGGACTCTATGAACACTGAAGCTTTCTTT.

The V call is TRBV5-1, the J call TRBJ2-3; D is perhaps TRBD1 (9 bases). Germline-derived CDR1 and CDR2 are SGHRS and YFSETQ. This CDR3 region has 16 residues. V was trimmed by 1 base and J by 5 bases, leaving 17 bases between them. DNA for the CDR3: TGCGCCAGCAGCTTGCTAATAGCGGGACAGGGAGATACGCAGTATTTT. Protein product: CASSLLIAGQGDTQYF.

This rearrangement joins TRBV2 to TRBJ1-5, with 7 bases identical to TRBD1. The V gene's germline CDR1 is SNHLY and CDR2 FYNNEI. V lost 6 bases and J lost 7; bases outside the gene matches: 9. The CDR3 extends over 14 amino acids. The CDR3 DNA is TGTGCCAGCAGCGGGGGACAGTTAGGACAGCCCCAGCATTTT. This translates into CASSGGQLGQPQHF.

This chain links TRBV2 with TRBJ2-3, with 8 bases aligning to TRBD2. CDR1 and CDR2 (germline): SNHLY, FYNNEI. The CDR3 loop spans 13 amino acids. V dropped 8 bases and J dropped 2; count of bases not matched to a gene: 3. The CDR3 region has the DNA TGTGCCAGCCACGGACTAGCCACAGATACGCAGTATTTT. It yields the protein CASHGLATDTQYF.

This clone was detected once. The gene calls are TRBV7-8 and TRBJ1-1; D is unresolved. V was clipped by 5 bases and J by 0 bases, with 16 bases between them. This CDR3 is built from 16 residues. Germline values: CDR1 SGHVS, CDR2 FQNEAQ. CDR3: CASSPNLREMNTEAFF. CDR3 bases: TGTGCCAGCAGCCCTAATCTCCGAGAGATGAACACTGAAGCTTTCTTT.

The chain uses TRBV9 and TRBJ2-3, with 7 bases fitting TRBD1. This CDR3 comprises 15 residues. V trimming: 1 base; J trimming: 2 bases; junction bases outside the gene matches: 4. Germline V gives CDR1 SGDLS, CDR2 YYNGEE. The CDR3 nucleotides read TGTGCCAGCAGCGTATTGGACAGGACCACAGATACGCAGTATTTT. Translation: CASSVLDRTTDTQYF.

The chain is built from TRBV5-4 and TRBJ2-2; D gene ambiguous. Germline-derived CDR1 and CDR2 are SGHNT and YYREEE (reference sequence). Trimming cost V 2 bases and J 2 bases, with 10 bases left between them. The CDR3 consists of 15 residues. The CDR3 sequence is CASSFGQANTGELFF. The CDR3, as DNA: TGTGCCAGCAGCTTTGGGCAGGCAAACACCGGGGAGCTGTTTTTT.

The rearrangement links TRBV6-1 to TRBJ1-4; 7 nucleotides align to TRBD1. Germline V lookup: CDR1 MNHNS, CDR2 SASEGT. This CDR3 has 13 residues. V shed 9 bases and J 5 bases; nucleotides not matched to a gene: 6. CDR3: CASKDRNNEKLFF. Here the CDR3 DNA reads TGTGCCAGTAAGGACAGGAACAATGAAAAACTGTTTTTT.

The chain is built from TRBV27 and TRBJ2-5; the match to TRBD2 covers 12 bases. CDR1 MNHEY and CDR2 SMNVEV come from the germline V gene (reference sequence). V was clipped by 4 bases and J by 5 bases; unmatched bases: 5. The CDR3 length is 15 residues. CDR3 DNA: TGTGCCAGCAGTTCCTGGACTAGCGGGAAGGAGACCCAGTACTTC. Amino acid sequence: CASSSWTSGKETQYF.

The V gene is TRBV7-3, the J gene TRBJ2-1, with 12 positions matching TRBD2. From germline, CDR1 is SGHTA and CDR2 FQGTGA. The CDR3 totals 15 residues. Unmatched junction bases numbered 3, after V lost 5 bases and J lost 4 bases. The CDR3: CASSPSGRVYNEQFF. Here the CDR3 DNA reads TGTGCCAGCAGCCCTAGCGGGAGGGTGTACAATGAGCAGTTCTTC.

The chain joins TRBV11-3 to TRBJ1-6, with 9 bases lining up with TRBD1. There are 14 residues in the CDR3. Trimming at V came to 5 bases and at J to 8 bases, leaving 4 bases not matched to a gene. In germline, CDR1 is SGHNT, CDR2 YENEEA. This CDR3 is CASSKGQGDSPLHF. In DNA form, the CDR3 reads TGTGCCAGCAGCAAGGGACAGGGAGATTCACCCCTCCACTTT.

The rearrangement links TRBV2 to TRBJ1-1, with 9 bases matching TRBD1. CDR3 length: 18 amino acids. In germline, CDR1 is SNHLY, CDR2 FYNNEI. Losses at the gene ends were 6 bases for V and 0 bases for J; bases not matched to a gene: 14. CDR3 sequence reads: CASSLPPGTGNMNTEAFF. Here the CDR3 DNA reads TGTGCCAGCAGCCTTCCTCCCGGGACAGGGAACATGAACACTGAAGCTTTCTTT.

CDR3 loop: CASSLPSSGRNEQFF. The DNA for the CDR3 is TGTGCCAGCAGCTTACCTAGTTCCGGGAGAAATGAGCAGTTCTTC. This chain joins TRBV7-2 and TRBJ2-1; tentatively, D is TRBD2 (6 bases). The CDR3 sequence is 15 residues long. Germline CDR1 SGHTA, CDR2 FQGNSA. Trimming took off 2 bases at V and 7 bases at J, with 15 bases between the two ends.

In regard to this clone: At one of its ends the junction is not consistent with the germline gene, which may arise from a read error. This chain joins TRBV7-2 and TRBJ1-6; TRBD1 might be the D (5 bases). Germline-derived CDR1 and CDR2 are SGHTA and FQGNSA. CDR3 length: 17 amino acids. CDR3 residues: CASRLERGRNYNSPLHF. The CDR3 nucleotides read TGTGCCAGCAGGTTAGAACGGGGGAGGAATTATAATTCACCCCTCCACTTT.

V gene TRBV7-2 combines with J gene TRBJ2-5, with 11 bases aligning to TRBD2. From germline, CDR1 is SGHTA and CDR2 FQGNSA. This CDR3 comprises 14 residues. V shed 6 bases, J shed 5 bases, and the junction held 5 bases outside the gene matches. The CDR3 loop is CASRLAGGVETQYF. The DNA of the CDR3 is TGTGCCAGCAGGCTAGCGGGAGGAGTTGAGACCCAGTACTTC.